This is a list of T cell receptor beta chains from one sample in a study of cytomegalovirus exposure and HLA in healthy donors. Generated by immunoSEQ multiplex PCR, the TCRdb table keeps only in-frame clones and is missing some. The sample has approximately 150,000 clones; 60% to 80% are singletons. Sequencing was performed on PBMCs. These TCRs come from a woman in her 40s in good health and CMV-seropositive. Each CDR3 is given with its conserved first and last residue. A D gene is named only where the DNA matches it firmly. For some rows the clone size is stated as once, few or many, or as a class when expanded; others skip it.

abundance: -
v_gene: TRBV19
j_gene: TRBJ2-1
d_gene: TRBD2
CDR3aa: CASKTSGYGEQFF
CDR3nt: TGTGCCAGTAAGACTAGCGGTTACGGTGAGCAGTTCTTC

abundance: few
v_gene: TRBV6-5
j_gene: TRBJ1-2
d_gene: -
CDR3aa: CASSHRDTDYGYTF
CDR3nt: TGTGCCAGCAGTCACCGGGACACCGACTATGGCTACACCTTC

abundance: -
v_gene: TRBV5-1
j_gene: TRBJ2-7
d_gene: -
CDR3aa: CASSPSRSGYEQYF
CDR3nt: TGCGCCAGCAGTCCTAGCCGATCTGGGTACGAGCAGTACTTC

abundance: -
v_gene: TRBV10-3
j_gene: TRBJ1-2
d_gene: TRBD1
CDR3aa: CAISDPSQDRGAGYTF
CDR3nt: TGTGCCATCAGTGACCCATCTCAAGACAGGGGGGCTGGCTACACCTTC

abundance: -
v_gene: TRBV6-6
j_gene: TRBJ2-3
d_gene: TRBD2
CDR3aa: CATTLAGERMDTQYF
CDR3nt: TGTGCCACTACGCTAGCGGGGGAAAGAATGGATACGCAGTATTTT

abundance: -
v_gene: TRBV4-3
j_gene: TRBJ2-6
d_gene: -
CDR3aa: CASSQEWGVGSAGANVLTF
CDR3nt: TGCGCCAGCAGCCAAGAGTGGGGGGTAGGGTCTGCAGGGGCCAACGTCCTGACTTTC

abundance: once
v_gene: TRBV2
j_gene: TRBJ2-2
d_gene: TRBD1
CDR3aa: CASTIDRVTGELFF
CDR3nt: TGTGCCAGCACCATTGACAGGGTCACCGGGGAGCTGTTTTTT

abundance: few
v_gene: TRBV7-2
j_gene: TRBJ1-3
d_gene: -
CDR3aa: CASRFTGSGNTIYF
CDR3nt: TGTGCCAGCAGATTTACAGGTTCTGGAAACACCATATATTTT

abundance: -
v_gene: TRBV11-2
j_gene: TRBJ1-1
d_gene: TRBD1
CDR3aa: CASSFRGGLEAFF
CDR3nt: TGTGCCAGCAGCTTCAGAGGGGGCCTTGAAGCTTTCTTT

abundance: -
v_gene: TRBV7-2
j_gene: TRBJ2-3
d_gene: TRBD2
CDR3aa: CASSLVRGSGGPRDTQYF
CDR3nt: TGTGCCAGCAGCTTAGTTCGTGGTAGCGGGGGGCCCCGGGATACGCAGTATTTT

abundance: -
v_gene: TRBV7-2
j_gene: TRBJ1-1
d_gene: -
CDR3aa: CASTRFGRDTEAFF
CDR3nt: TGTGCCAGCACCCGATTCGGGAGGGACACTGAAGCTTTCTTT

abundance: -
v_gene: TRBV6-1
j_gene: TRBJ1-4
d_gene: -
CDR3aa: CASSEAGGFGEKLFF
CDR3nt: TGTGCCAGCAGTGAAGCGGGAGGGTTTGGTGAAAAACTGTTTTTT

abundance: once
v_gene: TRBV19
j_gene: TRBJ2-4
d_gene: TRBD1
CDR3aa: CASSMWDRQNIQYF
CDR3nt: TGTGCCAGTAGTATGTGGGACAGACAAAACATTCAGTACTTC

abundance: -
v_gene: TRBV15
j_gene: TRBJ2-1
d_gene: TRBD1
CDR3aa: CATSRDRDRAREQFF
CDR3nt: TGTGCCACCAGCAGAGATCGGGACAGGGCCCGCGAGCAGTTCTTC

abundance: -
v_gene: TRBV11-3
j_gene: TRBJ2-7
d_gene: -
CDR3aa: CASSSGYEQYF
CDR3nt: TGTGCCAGCAGCTCGGGGTACGAGCAGTACTTC

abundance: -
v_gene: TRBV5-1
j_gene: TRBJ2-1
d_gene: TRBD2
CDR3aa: CASSSGLAGGEQFF
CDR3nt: TGCGCCAGCAGCTCGGGACTAGCGGGAGGTGAGCAGTTCTTC

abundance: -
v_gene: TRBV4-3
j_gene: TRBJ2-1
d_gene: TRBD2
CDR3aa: CASSHLAGANNEQFF
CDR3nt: TGCGCCAGCAGCCACCTAGCGGGAGCAAACAATGAGCAGTTCTTC

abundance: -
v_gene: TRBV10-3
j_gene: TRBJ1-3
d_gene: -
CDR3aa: CATGPRDSGNTIYF
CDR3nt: TGTGCCACCGGGCCGCGGGATTCTGGAAACACCATATATTTT

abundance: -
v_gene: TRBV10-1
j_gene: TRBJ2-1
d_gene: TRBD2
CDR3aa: CASSDEGTSGRGEQFF
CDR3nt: TGCGCCAGCAGTGATGAAGGGACTAGCGGGAGAGGCGAGCAGTTCTTC

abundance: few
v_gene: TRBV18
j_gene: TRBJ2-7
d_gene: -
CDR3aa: CASSGQSYEQYF
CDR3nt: TGTGCCAGCTCAGGGCAGTCCTACGAGCAGTACTTC

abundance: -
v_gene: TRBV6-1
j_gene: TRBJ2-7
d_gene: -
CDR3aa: CASLETSSREQYF
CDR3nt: TGTGCCAGCCTAGAGACTAGTTCACGCGAGCAGTACTTC

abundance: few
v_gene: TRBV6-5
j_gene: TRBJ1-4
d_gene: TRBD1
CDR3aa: CASAIQGVGEKLFF
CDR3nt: TGTGCCAGCGCGATACAGGGGGTCGGTGAAAAACTGTTTTTT

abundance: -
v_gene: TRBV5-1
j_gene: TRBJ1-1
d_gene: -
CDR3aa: CASSLERGTEAFF
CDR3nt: TGCGCCAGCAGCCTGGAACGGGGCACTGAAGCTTTCTTT

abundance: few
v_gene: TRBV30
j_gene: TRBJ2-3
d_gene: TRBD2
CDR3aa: CAWSVLSGTGTDTQYF
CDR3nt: TGTGCCTGGAGTGTACTCAGCGGGACCGGCACAGATACGCAGTATTTT

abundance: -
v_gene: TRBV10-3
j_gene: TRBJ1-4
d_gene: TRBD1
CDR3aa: CAISSGTGDKKLFF
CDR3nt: TGTGCCATCAGTTCCGGGACAGGGGACAAAAAACTGTTTTTT

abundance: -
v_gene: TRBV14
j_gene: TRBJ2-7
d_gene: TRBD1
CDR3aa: CASSQGDRASYEQYF
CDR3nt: TGTGCCAGCAGCCAAGGGGACAGGGCCTCCTACGAGCAGTACTTC

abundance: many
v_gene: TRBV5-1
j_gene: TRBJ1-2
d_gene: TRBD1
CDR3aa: CASSSTGWGQGPYGYTF
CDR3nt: TGCGCCAGCAGCTCGACAGGGTGGGGACAGGGACCTTATGGCTACACCTTC

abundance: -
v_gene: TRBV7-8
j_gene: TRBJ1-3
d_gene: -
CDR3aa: CASRTVGGPEAGNTIYF
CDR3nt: TGTGCCAGCAGAACAGTCGGGGGACCGGAGGCTGGAAACACCATATATTTT

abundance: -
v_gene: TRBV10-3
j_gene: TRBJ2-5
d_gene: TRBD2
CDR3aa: CANLGVAGDQETQYF
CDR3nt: TGTGCCAACTTAGGGGTAGCGGGAGATCAAGAGACCCAGTACTTC

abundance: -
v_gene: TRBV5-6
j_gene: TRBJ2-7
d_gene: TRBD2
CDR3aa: CASSLASGSYEQYF
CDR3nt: TGTGCCAGCAGCTTGGCTAGCGGTTCCTACGAGCAGTACTTC

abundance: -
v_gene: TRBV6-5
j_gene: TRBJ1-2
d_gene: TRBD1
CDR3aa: CASSPGQGGGYTF
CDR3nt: TGTGCCAGCAGTCCCGGACAGGGTGGTGGCTACACCTTC

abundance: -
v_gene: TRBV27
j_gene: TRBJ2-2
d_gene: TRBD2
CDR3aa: CASSTGLAGDGDTGELFF
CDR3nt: TGTGCCAGCAGTACGGGACTAGCGGGGGACGGGGACACCGGGGAGCTGTTTTTT